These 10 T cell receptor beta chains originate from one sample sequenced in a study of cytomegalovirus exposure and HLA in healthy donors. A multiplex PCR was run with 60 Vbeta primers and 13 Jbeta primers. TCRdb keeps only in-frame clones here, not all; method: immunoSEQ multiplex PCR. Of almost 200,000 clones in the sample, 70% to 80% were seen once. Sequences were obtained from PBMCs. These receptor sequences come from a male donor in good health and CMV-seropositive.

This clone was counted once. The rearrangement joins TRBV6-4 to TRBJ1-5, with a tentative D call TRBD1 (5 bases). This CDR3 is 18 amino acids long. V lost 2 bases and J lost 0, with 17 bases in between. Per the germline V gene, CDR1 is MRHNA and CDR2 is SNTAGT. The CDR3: CASSDAQDKGLSNQPQHF. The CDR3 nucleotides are TGTGCCAGCAGTGACGCCCAGGACAAGGGACTTAGCAATCAGCCCCAGCATTTT.

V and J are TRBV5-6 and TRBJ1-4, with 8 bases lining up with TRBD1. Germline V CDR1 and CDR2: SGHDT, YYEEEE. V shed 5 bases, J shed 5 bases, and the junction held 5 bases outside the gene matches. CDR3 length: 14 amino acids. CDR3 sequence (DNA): TGTGCCAGCAGGTACAGGGGGGGAAATGAAAAACTGTTTTTT. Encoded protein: CASRYRGGNEKLFF.

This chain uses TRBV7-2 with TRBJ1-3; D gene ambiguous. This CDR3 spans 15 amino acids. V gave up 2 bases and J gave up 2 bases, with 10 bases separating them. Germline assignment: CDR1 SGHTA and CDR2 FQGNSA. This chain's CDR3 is CASSLFISAGNTIYF. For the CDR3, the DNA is TGTGCCAGCAGCTTATTTATATCGGCTGGAAACACCATATATTTT.

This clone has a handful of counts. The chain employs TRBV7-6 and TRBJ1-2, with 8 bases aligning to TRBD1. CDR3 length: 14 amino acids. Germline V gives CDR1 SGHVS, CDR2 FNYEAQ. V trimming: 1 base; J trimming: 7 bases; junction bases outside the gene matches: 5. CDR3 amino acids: CASSLDQGAFGYTF. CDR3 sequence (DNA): TGTGCCAGCAGCTTAGATCAGGGGGCATTTGGCTACACCTTC.

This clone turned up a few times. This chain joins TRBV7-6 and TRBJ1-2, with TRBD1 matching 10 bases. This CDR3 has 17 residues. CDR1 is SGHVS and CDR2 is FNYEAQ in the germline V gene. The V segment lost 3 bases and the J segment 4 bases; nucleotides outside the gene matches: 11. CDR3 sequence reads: CASSFGDRGTKGYGYTF. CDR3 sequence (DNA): TGTGCCAGCAGCTTTGGGGACAGGGGAACCAAAGGCTATGGCTACACCTTC.

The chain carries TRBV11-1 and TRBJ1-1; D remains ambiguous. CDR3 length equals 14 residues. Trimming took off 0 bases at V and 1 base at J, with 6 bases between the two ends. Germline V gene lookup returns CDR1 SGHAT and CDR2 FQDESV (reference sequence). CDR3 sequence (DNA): TGTGCCAGCAGCTTAGCACGGGAGAACACTGAAGCTTTCTTT. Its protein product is CASSLARENTEAFF. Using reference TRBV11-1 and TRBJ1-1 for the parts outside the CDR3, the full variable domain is EAEVAQSPRYKITEKSQAVAFWCDPISGHATLYWYRQILGQGPELLVQFQDESVVDDSQLPKDRFSAERLKGVDSTLKIQPAELGDSAMYLCASSLARENTEAFFGQGTRLTVV.

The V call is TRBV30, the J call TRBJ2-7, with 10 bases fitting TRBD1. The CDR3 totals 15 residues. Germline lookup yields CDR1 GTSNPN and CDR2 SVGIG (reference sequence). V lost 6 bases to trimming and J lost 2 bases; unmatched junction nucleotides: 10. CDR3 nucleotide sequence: TGTGCCTGCAGCCAGACAGGGGGCTTAACCTACGAGCAGTACTTC. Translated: CACSQTGGLTYEQYF. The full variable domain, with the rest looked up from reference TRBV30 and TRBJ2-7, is SQTIHQWPATLVQPVGSPLSLECTVEGTSNPNLYWYRQAAGRGLQLLFYSVGIGQISSEVPQNLSASRPQDRQFILSSKKLLLSDSGFYLCACSQTGGLTYEQYFGPGTRLTVT.

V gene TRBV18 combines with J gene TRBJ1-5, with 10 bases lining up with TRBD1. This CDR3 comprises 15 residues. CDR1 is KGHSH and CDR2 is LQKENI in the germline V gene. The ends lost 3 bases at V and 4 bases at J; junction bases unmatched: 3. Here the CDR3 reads CASSPGTGVNQPQHF. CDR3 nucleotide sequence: TGTGCCAGCTCACCCGGGACAGGGGTGAATCAGCCCCAGCATTTT.

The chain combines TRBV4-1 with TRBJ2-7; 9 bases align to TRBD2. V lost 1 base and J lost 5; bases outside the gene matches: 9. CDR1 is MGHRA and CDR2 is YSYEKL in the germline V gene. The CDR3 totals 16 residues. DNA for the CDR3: TGCGCCAGCAGCCAAGTTACGGCGGGGGGGGGTCACGAGCAGTACTTC. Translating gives CASSQVTAGGGHEQYF.

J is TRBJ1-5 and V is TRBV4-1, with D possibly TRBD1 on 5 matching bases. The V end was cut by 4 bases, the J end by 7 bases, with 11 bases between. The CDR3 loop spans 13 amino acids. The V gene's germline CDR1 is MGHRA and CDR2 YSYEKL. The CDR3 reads CASSPTDNQPQHF. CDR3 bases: TGCGCCAGCAGCCCGACAGATAACCAGCCCCAGCATTTT.